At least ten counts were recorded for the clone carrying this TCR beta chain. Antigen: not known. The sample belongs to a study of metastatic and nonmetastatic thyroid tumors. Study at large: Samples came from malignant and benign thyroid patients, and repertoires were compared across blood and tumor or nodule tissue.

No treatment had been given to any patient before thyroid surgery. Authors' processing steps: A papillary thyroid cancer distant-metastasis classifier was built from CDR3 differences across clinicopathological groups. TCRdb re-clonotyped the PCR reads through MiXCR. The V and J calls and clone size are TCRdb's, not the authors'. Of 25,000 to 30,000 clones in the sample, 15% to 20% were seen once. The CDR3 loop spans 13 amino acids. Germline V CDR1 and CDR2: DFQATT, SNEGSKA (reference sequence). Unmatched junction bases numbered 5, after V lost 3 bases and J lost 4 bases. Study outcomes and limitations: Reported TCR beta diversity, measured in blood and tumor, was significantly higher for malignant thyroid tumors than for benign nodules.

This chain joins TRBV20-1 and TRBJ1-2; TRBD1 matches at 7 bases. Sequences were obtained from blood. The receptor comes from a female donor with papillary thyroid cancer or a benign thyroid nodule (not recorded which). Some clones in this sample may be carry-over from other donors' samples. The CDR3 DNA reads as TGCAGTGCTAGGGACAGGACGGGCTATGGCTACACCTTC. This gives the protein CSARDRTGYGYTF.